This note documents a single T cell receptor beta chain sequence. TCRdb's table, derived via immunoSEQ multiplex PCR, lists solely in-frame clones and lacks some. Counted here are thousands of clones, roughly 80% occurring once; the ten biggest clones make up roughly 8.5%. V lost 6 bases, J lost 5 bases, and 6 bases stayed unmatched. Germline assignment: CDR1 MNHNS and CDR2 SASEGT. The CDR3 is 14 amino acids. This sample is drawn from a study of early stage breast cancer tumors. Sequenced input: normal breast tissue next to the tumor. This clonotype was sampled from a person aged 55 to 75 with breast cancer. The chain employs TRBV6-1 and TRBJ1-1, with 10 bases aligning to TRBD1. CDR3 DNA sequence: TGTGCCAGCAGCCGACAGGGGGCAGGAACTGAAGCTTTCTTT. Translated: CASSRQGAGTEAFF.